What follows are 8 T cell receptor beta chains derived from one specimen sequenced in a study of blood T cell repertoires in COVID-19 (dated by TCRdb to the early 2020s). Receptors were amplified or captured by the immunoSEQ multiplex PCR assay. TCRdb provides this immuneACCESS table in a form limited to in-frame rearrangements. Some clones are lacking; in checked studies, under half of them reflect an unresolved V gene, and why the rest are absent is not known. The sample data list around 150,000 clones, and about 92% of these were observed just once. The ten largest clones capture 4.8% of the sample. The sequencing sample was made of peripheral blood. The receptor source for this set is a man in his thirties or forties with COVID-19, enrolled during active disease.

This clone was found once. This chain connects TRBV11-1 to TRBJ1-1, with D unclear. V lost 3 bases and J 4 bases, leaving 6 bases between the germline ends. CDR3 length: 12 residues. Germline V lookup: CDR1 SGHAT, CDR2 FQDESV (reference sequence). The CDR3 DNA sequence: TGTGCCAGCAGCTTCTCGGGCACTGAAGCTTTCTTT. Translated: CASSFSGTEAFF.

Comments on this clone: One junction end does not reproduce the germline sequence, and a read error may be involved. The genes are TRBV4-2 and TRBJ2-1; 7 positions match TRBD2. The length of the CDR3 is 10 residues. Germline loops: CDR1 LGHNA, CDR2 YNFKEQ. This CDR3 reads CASTSDEQFF. Written as DNA, the CDR3 is TGCGCCAGCACTAGCGACGAGCAGTTCTTC.

Note on this clone: One end of the junction fails to match germline, which may point to a read error. The chain is built from TRBV2 and TRBJ2-4; 8 bases are shared with TRBD1. Germline assignment: CDR1 SNHLY and CDR2 FYNNEI. The CDR3 sequence is 23 residues long. The CDR3 loop reads CASSEDPRIGQGGLAIAKNIQYF. The CDR3 DNA sequence: TGTGCCAGCAGCGAAGACCCAAGAATCGGACAGGGCGGCCTCGCCATAGCCAAAAACATTCAGTACTTC.

The chain links TRBV6-2 or TRBV6-3 to TRBJ1-2, with D unclear. In germline, CDR1 is MNHEY, CDR2 SVGEGT. V shed 5 bases and J shed 1 base, with 17 bases lying between them. This CDR3 is 16 amino acids long. The CDR3 bases are TGTGCCAGCAGTCCCCCGATAGTACTTGTTAACTATGGCTACACCTTC. Its protein is CASSPPIVLVNYGYTF.

This chain links TRBV7-2 with TRBJ1-1; 7 positions agree with TRBD1. The CDR3 covers 14 residues. Germline CDR1 reads SGHTA; CDR2 reads FQGNSA. The J segment lost 8 bases and the V segment lost 6 bases, leaving 12 bases of the junction unmatched. CDR3: CASSSRQGRLEAFF. The DNA of the CDR3 is TGTGCCAGCAGTTCCCGACAGGGACGACTAGAAGCTTTCTTT.

This CDR3 is CASAGQGNTEAFF. The DNA for the CDR3 is TGTGCTAGTGCCGGACAGGGGAACACTGAAGCTTTCTTT. The chain uses TRBV12-5 and TRBJ1-1; TRBD1 matches 8 bases. This CDR3 has 13 residues. The V segment lost 7 bases and the J segment 1 base; nucleotides outside the gene matches: 2. Germline V gene lookup returns CDR1 LGHNT and CDR2 FRNRAP.

The CDR3 bases are TGTGCCACCAGTGACAGGGGAGGGGAAGGCTACACCTTC. It translates to CATSDRGGEGYTF. The chain employs TRBV24-1 and TRBJ1-2; maybe TRBD1 (6 bases). Per germline, CDR1 KGHDR and CDR2 SFDVKD. This CDR3 region has 13 residues. Trimming cost V 4 bases and J 8 bases, with 13 bases left between them.

This sequence joins TRBV7-2 and TRBJ1-2, with 11 bases identical to TRBD1. Trimming removed 6 bases from V and 6 bases from J; junction bases left unmatched: 9. The CDR3 covers 15 residues. Germline assignment: CDR1 SGHTA and CDR2 FQGNSA. The CDR3 DNA sequence: TGTGCCAGCAGGGGCGGACAGGGGGCCTCCAATGGCTACACCTTC. Translating it yields CASRGGQGASNGYTF.